This TCR beta chain was obtained from a study of metastatic and nonmetastatic thyroid tumors. Among the patients, none had received any treatment before thyroid surgery. This clone appeared many times. TCRdb re-clonotyped the PCR reads through MiXCR. The sample yields some 15,000 clones, about a quarter seen once. The CDR3 totals 15 residues. Germline CDR1 is GTSNPN and CDR2 is SVGIG (reference sequence). With 5 bases clipped from V and 6 bases from J, the junction kept 12 bases outside the gene matches. The specimen sequenced was blood. This rearrangement joins TRBV30 to TRBJ2-2; 7 nucleotides align to TRBD2. This receptor was identified in a female donor with papillary thyroid cancer or a benign thyroid nodule (not recorded which). Some clones in this sample may be carry-over from other donors' samples. The CDR3 DNA reads as TGTGCCTGGCACCTCGGACTAGGATCAGCCGGGGAGCTGTTTTTT. Its protein product is CAWHLGLGSAGELFF.